These 32 T cell receptor beta chains originate from one sample sequenced in a study of cytomegalovirus exposure and HLA in healthy donors. Amplification used 60 Vbeta primers and 13 Jbeta primers. Profiled with immunoSEQ multiplex PCR; TCRdb holds only in-frame clones, not every one. Seen here are 90,000 or so clones, roughly 80% observed once, and the top ten hold approximately 23%. Material for sequencing was PBMCs. The source is a woman between 45 and 65 years old in good health and CMV-seropositive.

The chain uses TRBV11-3 and TRBJ2-3, with D possibly matching TRBD1 (6 bases). Trimming stripped 3 bases from V and 2 bases from J, with 9 bases between. The CDR3 covers 14 residues. Germline CDR1 reads SGHNT; CDR2 reads YENEEA. The DNA of the CDR3 is TGTGCCAGCAGCTTTACAGGGTTCACAGATACGCAGTATTTT. Protein: CASSFTGFTDTQYF.

The chain combines TRBV19 with TRBJ2-2; tentative D call: TRBD2 (5 bases). Trimming took 7 bases from V and 4 from J, leaving 13 bases between them. This CDR3 is built from 14 residues. The V gene's germline CDR1 is LNHDA and CDR2 SQIVND (reference sequence). The CDR3, as DNA: TGTGCCAGTACGTTAGGGAGTCGCACCGGGGAGCTGTTTTTT. Amino acid sequence: CASTLGSRTGELFF.

The chain joins TRBV7-2 to TRBJ2-3, with D unclear. V was shortened by 5 bases and J by 2 bases, with 23 bases between the two germline ends. CDR1 and CDR2 (germline): SGHTA, FQGNSA. There are 18 residues in the CDR3. CDR3 nucleotides: TGTGCCAGCAGCCGCGCTCATAACGCAGGTCTATACACAGATACGCAGTATTTT. Translated, it gives CASSRAHNAGLYTDTQYF.

The CDR3 DNA reads TGTGCCAGCAGTTTCCGGGGGGAAAAACTGTTTTTT. It encodes CASSFRGEKLFF. This chain joins TRBV27 and TRBJ1-4, with D possibly being TRBD1 (5 bases). Trimming stripped 3 bases from V and 8 bases from J, with 7 bases between. Germline assignment: CDR1 MNHEY and CDR2 SMNVEV (reference sequence). This CDR3 region has 12 residues.

The chain uses TRBV14 and TRBJ2-1; TRBD2 matches 9 bases. The CDR3 runs to 16 residues. The V gene's germline CDR1 is SGHDN and CDR2 FVKESK. V shed 4 bases, J shed 11 bases, and the junction held 15 bases outside the gene matches. The CDR3 sequence is CASSPELRGGFRKQFF. The CDR3 DNA sequence: TGTGCCAGCAGCCCCGAGTTGCGGGGGGGTTTCAGAAAGCAGTTCTTC.

The genes are TRBV19 and TRBJ1-3; D gene unclear. Germline values: CDR1 LNHDA, CDR2 SQIVND (reference sequence). CDR3 length: 16 residues. V was cut by 2 bases and J by 2 bases, with 13 bases left in between. The CDR3: CASSILPGLTGNTIYF. CDR3 bases: TGTGCCAGTAGTATATTGCCAGGCCTCACTGGAAACACCATATATTTT.

The J gene is TRBJ1-6, the V gene TRBV30; 8 bases align to TRBD1. Germline CDR1 GTSNPN, CDR2 SVGIG (reference sequence). CDR3 length: 13 amino acids. The J segment lost 10 bases and the V segment lost 2 bases, leaving 4 bases of the junction unmatched. Here the CDR3 reads CAWSKDRDSPLHF. The CDR3 coding sequence is TGTGCCTGGAGTAAGGACAGGGACTCACCCCTCCACTTT.

CDR3 nucleotides: TGTGCCAGCAGTGCTCATAGCGGGGGCGCGGGCACAGATACGCAGTATTTT. Translating gives CASSAHSGGAGTDTQYF. The rearrangement joins TRBV6-1 to TRBJ2-3; 9 nucleotides match TRBD2. The length of the CDR3 is 17 residues. Germline CDR1 and CDR2: MNHNS and SASEGT. The V gene end was trimmed by 4 bases and the J gene end by 1 base; junction bases not matched to a gene: 9.

This chain connects TRBV13 to TRBJ2-7; D is unresolved. The CDR3 is made up of 12 amino acids. Looked up from germline, CDR1 is PRHDT and CDR2 is FYEKMQ (reference sequence). The ends were cut back, 5 bases at V and 4 bases at J, with 9 bases in the middle. The CDR3 DNA sequence: TGTGCCAGCAGCCCCCTAGGATACGAGCAGTACTTC. Translating gives CASSPLGYEQYF.

This chain connects TRBV27 to TRBJ1-4, with D possibly being TRBD1 (6 bases). V lost 3 bases to trimming and J lost 3 bases, with 17 bases between them. The germline V gene encodes CDR1 MNHEY and CDR2 SMNVEV (reference sequence). The CDR3 runs 17 residues. Written as DNA, the CDR3 is TGTGCCAGCAGTTTGGGAAAGGGGGTGCTGGCTAATGAAAAACTGTTTTTT. Protein product: CASSLGKGVLANEKLFF.

J is TRBJ1-1 and V is TRBV5-1; no definite D call. Deletions cut 0 bases from V and 4 bases from J, with 7 bases between. The CDR3 covers 13 residues. CDR1 and CDR2 (germline): SGHRS, YFSETQ. Here the CDR3 reads CASSLGGFTEAFF. The CDR3 DNA reads as TGCGCCAGCAGCTTGGGCGGGTTCACTGAAGCTTTCTTT.

The chain employs TRBV7-6 and TRBJ2-5, with 7 bases that match TRBD1. There are 16 residues in the CDR3. Germline V gene lookup returns CDR1 SGHVS and CDR2 FNYEAQ. V lost 2 bases and J lost 1; bases outside the gene matches: 7. The CDR3 spells CASSLHRGRVQETQYF. For the CDR3, the DNA is TGTGCCAGCAGCTTACACAGGGGTAGGGTCCAAGAGACCCAGTACTTC.

V usage is TRBV7-3 and J usage is TRBJ2-7; TRBD2 might be the D (6 bases). The CDR3 is made up of 14 amino acids. Trimming cost V 2 bases and J 7 bases, with 15 bases left between them. The germline gives CDR1 SGHTA, CDR2 FQGTGA. The CDR3 sequence is CASSLGDWSLEQYF. The DNA of the CDR3 is TGTGCCAGCAGCTTAGGGGACTGGAGCCTGGAGCAGTACTTC.

The chain links TRBV19 to TRBJ1-4, with TRBD1 as a possible D gene (6 bases). The V gene lost 6 bases and the J gene lost 7 bases, with 12 bases spanning the gap. This CDR3 has 13 amino acids. The germline V gene encodes CDR1 LNHDA and CDR2 SQIVND (reference sequence). CDR3 sequence: CASRQGIAEKLFF. In DNA form, the CDR3 reads TGTGCCAGTAGACAGGGAATAGCTGAAAAACTGTTTTTT.

Comment on this clone: Germline and junction disagree at one end, which may indicate a read error. J is TRBJ2-1 and V is TRBV7-7; the D gene is possibly TRBD1 (6 bases). The CDR3 is 13 amino acids. The germline gives CDR1 SSHAT, CDR2 FNYEAQ (reference sequence). The CDR3 loop is CASSPSPTGTQFF. The CDR3 nucleotides are TGTGCTAGCAGCCCTAGCCCAACGGGGACACAGTTCTTC.

This clone was observed once. The V call is TRBV7-6, the J call TRBJ2-2; TRBD2 matches at 13 bases. The CDR3 is 18 amino acids. V lost 5 bases to trimming and J lost 0 bases; unmatched junction nucleotides: 6. CDR1 is SGHVS, CDR2 FNYEAQ, per germline. The DNA of the CDR3 is TGTGCCAGCAGCCTGCGACTAGCGGGAGGCCCGAACACCGGGGAGCTGTTTTTT. As protein: CASSLRLAGGPNTGELFF.

This chain uses TRBV10-3 with TRBJ1-6; D gene unclear. CDR1 is ENHRY and CDR2 is SYGVKD in the germline V gene. The CDR3 loop spans 16 amino acids. Trimming stripped 8 bases from V and 7 bases from J, with 21 bases between. The CDR3 region has the DNA TGTGCCATCTCAAGGAGACTAAGGACCGAGAATTCACCCCTCCACTTT. Its translation: CAISRRLRTENSPLHF.

The chain links TRBV10-1 to TRBJ1-2; D gene ambiguous. Trimming stripped 3 bases from V and 5 bases from J, with 7 bases between. Germline CDR1 and CDR2: WNHNN and SYGVQD (reference sequence). The CDR3 has 12 amino acids. In nucleotides, the CDR3 is TGCGCCAGCAGTGACGGTCGGTATGGCTACACCTTC. Translated: CASSDGRYGYTF.

The J gene is TRBJ1-1, the V gene TRBV7-3; 7 nucleotides align to TRBD1. The CDR3 runs to 15 residues. The junction had 6 bases not matched to a gene; V was cut back by 5 bases and J by 0 bases. Germline assignment: CDR1 SGHTA and CDR2 FQGTGA. The CDR3 protein is CASSPGGTVNTEAFF. DNA of the CDR3: TGTGCCAGCAGCCCGGGCGGGACAGTGAACACTGAAGCTTTCTTT.

The chain links TRBV5-1 to TRBJ1-2; a possible D gene is TRBD1 (5 bases). This CDR3 has 14 amino acids. Germline CDR1 and CDR2: SGHRS and YFSETQ. Between the trimmed V and J ends, which lost 3 bases and 3 bases, there was a span of 12 bases. This chain's CDR3 is CASSSQGGYYGYTF. The CDR3 DNA reads TGCGCCAGCAGCTCTCAGGGAGGGTACTATGGCTACACCTTC.

This clone turned up a few times. This chain uses TRBV6-1 with TRBJ2-1; 12 positions match TRBD2. The CDR3 sequence is 14 residues long. After removal of 8 bases from V and 7 bases from J, the junction contained 6 bases not matched to a gene. Germline V gene data show CDR1 as MNHNS and CDR2 as SASEGT. The CDR3 region is CASGWTSGVNEQFF. CDR3 nucleotide sequence: TGTGCCAGCGGATGGACTAGCGGGGTAAATGAGCAGTTCTTC.

About this clone: Mismatch with germline at one junction end may stem from a read error. This chain joins TRBV7-7 and TRBJ1-1, with 7 bases that match TRBD1. Germline V gene sequence: CDR1 SSHAT, CDR2 FNYEAQ (reference sequence). This CDR3 is built from 15 residues. The CDR3 here is CASSPPKGADTEAFF. CDR3 coding DNA: TGTGCTAGCAGCCCACCCAAGGGGGCTGACACTGAAGCTTTCTTT.

The chain recombines TRBV5-1 with TRBJ1-1; 8 bases agree with TRBD1. The CDR3 length is 14 residues. V shed 5 bases and J 3 bases; nucleotides not matched to a gene: 6. Germline CDR1 and CDR2: SGHRS and YFSETQ. This CDR3 is CASRWDRTYTEAFF. CDR3 DNA: TGCGCCAGCAGGTGGGACAGGACCTACACTGAAGCTTTCTTT.

The chain is built from TRBV27 and TRBJ2-3, with D perhaps matching TRBD1 (5 bases). The CDR3 is made up of 16 amino acids. Germline values: CDR1 MNHEY, CDR2 SMNVEV (reference sequence). V was clipped by 10 bases and J by 8 bases, with 28 bases between them. The CDR3: CATADLGQGPASTQYF. CDR3 in DNA: TGTGCCACGGCGGATCTCGGGCAGGGCCCTGCGAGTACGCAGTATTTT.

J is TRBJ2-6 and V is TRBV30; TRBD2 might be the D (7 bases). The CDR3 is 16 residues long. Trimming stripped 2 bases from V and 13 bases from J, with 24 bases between. Germline assignment: CDR1 GTSNPN and CDR2 SVGIG (reference sequence). CDR3 residues: CAWSTRGGSTGVVLTF. CDR3 coding DNA: TGTGCCTGGAGTACAAGGGGGGGGTCCACCGGTGTTGTCCTGACTTTC. Full variable domain (rest looked up from reference TRBV30 and TRBJ2-6): SQTIHQWPATLVQPVGSPLSLECTVEGTSNPNLYWYRQAAGRGLQLLFYSVGIGQISSEVPQNLSASRPQDRQFILSSKKLLLSDSGFYLCAWSTRGGSTGVVLTFGAGSRLTVL.

This chain joins TRBV11-3 and TRBJ2-1; D perhaps matches TRBD2 (5 bases). Germline values: CDR1 SGHNT, CDR2 YENEEA. This CDR3 spans 16 amino acids. Trimming left V 1 base short and J 2 bases short, with 12 bases between. The CDR3 loop is CASSLGGSGPYNEQFF. CDR3 nucleotides: TGTGCCAGCAGCTTAGGAGGGTCCGGGCCCTACAATGAGCAGTTCTTC.

The chain links TRBV10-3 to TRBJ1-6; 9 nucleotides agree with TRBD1. The germline gives CDR1 ENHRY, CDR2 SYGVKD. This CDR3 has 16 amino acids. Unmatched junction bases numbered 10, after V lost 6 bases and J lost 7 bases. The CDR3 region is CAIRQQGAQRNSPLHF. In DNA, the CDR3 is TGTGCCATCAGACAACAGGGGGCGCAACGGAATTCACCCCTCCACTTT.

This rearrangement joins TRBV6-5 to TRBJ2-3; D may be TRBD1 (5 bases). Germline assignment: CDR1 MNHEY and CDR2 SVGAGI. This CDR3 comprises 12 residues. V lost 4 bases and J lost 5, with 7 bases in between. Written as DNA, the CDR3 is TGTGCCAGCAGTTCAACAGGAGATACGCAGTATTTT. It is translated as CASSSTGDTQYF.

V usage is TRBV29-1 and J usage is TRBJ2-3, with 14 bases that match TRBD2. The germline gives CDR1 SQVTM, CDR2 ANQGSEA. This CDR3 spans 14 amino acids. V shed 8 bases and J 4 bases; nucleotides not matched to a gene: 5. CDR3 nucleotide sequence: TGCAGCCCCACGGGACTAGCGGGAGCAGATACGCAGTATTTT. It yields the protein CSPTGLAGADTQYF.

The chain employs TRBV5-1 and TRBJ1-1, with 12 bases lining up with TRBD1. The germline CDR1 and CDR2 sequences are SGHRS and YFSETQ. CDR3 size: 20 residues. The V gene end was trimmed by 1 base and the J gene end by 0 bases; junction bases not matched to a gene: 13. The CDR3 here is CASSLSRDRGRRGMNTEAFF. The CDR3 nucleotides read TGCGCCAGCAGCTTGTCCCGGGACAGGGGGCGAAGGGGCATGAACACTGAAGCTTTCTTT.

The V and J genes are TRBV5-6 and TRBJ1-5, with D maybe TRBD1 (6 bases). V shed 4 bases and J shed 2 bases, with 13 bases lying between them. The CDR3 totals 15 residues. Germline CDR1 is SGHDT and CDR2 is YYEEEE. The CDR3 reads CASSTQGVGNQPQHF. In DNA, the CDR3 is TGTGCCAGCAGCACACAGGGAGTGGGCAATCAGCCCCAGCATTTT.

This chain connects TRBV5-1 to TRBJ2-7; TRBD2 matches at 7 bases. The V segment lost 0 bases and the J segment 2 bases; nucleotides outside the gene matches: 5. Germline V lookup: CDR1 SGHRS, CDR2 YFSETQ. The CDR3 extends over 15 amino acids. Here the CDR3 DNA reads TGCGCCAGCAGCTTGGGGGAGGGGAGTCCCTACGAGCAGTACTTC. It specifies CASSLGEGSPYEQYF.